This T cell receptor beta chain was recorded in a study of T cells in women clearing cervical HPV infection (dated by TCRdb to the late 2010s). For the wider study: The cases were about two dozen women with histologically confirmed HPV16-related CIN3 or worse, and 2 of those women had invasive cancers. Controls were around 23 women whose single incident HPV16 infection cleared within 12 months without precancer or cancer developing. Among cases, blood sampling occurred a median of roughly 160 days after lesion detection, with an interquartile range of 90 to 200 days. An exploratory proof-of-principle case-control study, nested within the Guanacaste HPV Natural History Study in Costa Rica, was conducted to compare TCR repertoires across cervical HPV16 outcomes. The parent cohort enrolled roughly 10,000 women aged 18 or older in Guanacaste, Costa Rica, during about 1992 to 1995 and followed them for roughly seven years. HLA typing was available for only a few women, so HLA type could not be excluded as a confounder. Five blinded duplicates per group were added as quality controls, giving roughly 60 samples: approximately 50 participants and 10 replicates. Median age was about 32 years in cases versus over 37 in controls, and baseline characteristics did not differ significantly. Cases were matched to controls by age within five years and by the year the sample was collected. Blood from cases was drawn at the visit where the lesion was first identified, while blood from controls was drawn once the infection was no longer detected.

The paper's findings and limits, for the study overall: T-cell numbers per sample were unknown, so richness differences could reflect varying T-cell content rather than repertoire biology. Cases had lower TRBV6-7 relative abundance than controls (approximately 0.11% versus 0.16%; Bonferroni P = 0.0008). TCR repertoire richness was significantly higher in CIN3+ cases than in controls across sequencing depths, while evenness did not differ. The cross-sectional design could not show whether associations preceded infection or resulted from it; effector/memory subsets and HPV-specific T cells were not isolated. Cases were distinguished from controls with an estimated AUC of almost 0.85 by random forest classifiers combining richness and V gene abundances.

CDR1 and CDR2 (LNHNV, YYDKDF) derive from the germline V gene (reference sequence). At the junction V is shortened by 11 bases and J by 4 bases; bases outside the gene matches: 10. From its cysteine to its phenylalanine, the CDR3 spans 14 amino acids. The DNA shown is the part of the CDR3 that was read: 33 bases, in frame from base 1. Every participant had a single incident cervical HPV16 infection, and women with prevalent HPV16 infections were excluded. Cervical HPV DNA was detected with MY09/MY11 PCR, and genotyping was done by dot-blot hybridization. Roughly 15 mL of heparinized blood were centrifuged, and the buffy coat was aliquoted, frozen at -30°C, then stored at -80°C. Genomic DNA was extracted from buffy coat specimens using QIAGEN kits. TCR beta CDR3 regions were amplified by multiplex PCR from an average of about 1,100 ng genomic DNA per sample using the immunoSEQ assay. To correct primer bias, the assay used a complete synthetic TCR repertoire to set an amplification baseline. The amplicons were sequenced using the Illumina platform. On the authors' methods: Sequences were error-corrected by clustering with frequency ratios and a modified nearest-neighbor algorithm, then analyzed in the immunoSEQ Analyzer with IMGT gene definitions. At each rarefaction depth, TCR richness and evenness were averaged across 20 rarefaction repeats, and samples with fewer sequences than that depth were excluded. V, D and J gene relative abundances were compared between groups with Wilcoxon rank sum tests, applying FDR correction. For the blinded duplicates, the intraclass correlation was 95% to 96% for TCR richness and averaged about 76% across around 61 gene segments. TCRdb stores this immuneACCESS table with in-frame sequences only. Part of the clones is absent; in the studies checked, under half of the shortfall reflects unresolved V genes, and no reason is known for the rest. V and J calls and clone size are those listed in that table; D and trimming were worked out from the DNA. The sample's table covers some 15,000 clones. Clones ranked in the top ten supply roughly 7.9% of the sample.

Notes on this clone: Its antigen is still unknown. Read data end 3 residues before the CDR3 end; the end is taken from the germline J gene.

This receptor was taken from a woman between 18 and 70 years old with a cervical HPV16 infection that either progressed to CIN3+ or cleared (not recorded which). This chain is built from TRBV15 and TRBJ2-3, with 9 middle bases fitting TRBD1. The material sequenced was blood buffy coat. The sequenced part of the CDR3 DNA is TGTGCCGCTCAACAGGGGGCGCGGGCAGATACG. It encodes CAAQQGARADT. In full, the CDR3 is CAAQQGARADTQYF. The full variable domain, completed from the reference TRBV15 and TRBJ2-3 proteins outside the CDR3, reads DAMVIQNPRYQVTQFGKPVTLSCSQTLNHNVMYWYQQKSSQAPKLLFHYYDKDFNNEADTPDNFQSRRPNTSFCFLDIRSPGLGDTAMYLCAAQQGARADTQYFGPGTRLTVL.